The present entry profiles one T cell receptor (beta chain) with its context. It was with 60 Vbeta and 13 Jbeta primers that the PCR ran. Assay used: immunoSEQ multiplex PCR; TCRdb lists only in-frame clones, some missing. Of some 160,000 clones listed, approximately 84% are singletons. This specimen comes from a study of cytomegalovirus exposure and HLA in healthy donors. The sequenced sample was PBMCs. This clonotype was obtained from a middle-aged man in good health and CMV-seropositive.

This chain's CDR3 is CASSVAFPLATGNEQFF. The CDR3 DNA is TGTGCCAGCAGCGTAGCTTTCCCCCTAGCCACGGGGAATGAGCAGTTCTTC. The chain uses TRBV9 and TRBJ2-1; D might be TRBD2 (5 bases). Germline values: CDR1 SGDLS, CDR2 YYNGEE. The V and J ends lost 0 bases and 7 bases respectively, with 20 bases between them. This CDR3 comprises 17 residues.